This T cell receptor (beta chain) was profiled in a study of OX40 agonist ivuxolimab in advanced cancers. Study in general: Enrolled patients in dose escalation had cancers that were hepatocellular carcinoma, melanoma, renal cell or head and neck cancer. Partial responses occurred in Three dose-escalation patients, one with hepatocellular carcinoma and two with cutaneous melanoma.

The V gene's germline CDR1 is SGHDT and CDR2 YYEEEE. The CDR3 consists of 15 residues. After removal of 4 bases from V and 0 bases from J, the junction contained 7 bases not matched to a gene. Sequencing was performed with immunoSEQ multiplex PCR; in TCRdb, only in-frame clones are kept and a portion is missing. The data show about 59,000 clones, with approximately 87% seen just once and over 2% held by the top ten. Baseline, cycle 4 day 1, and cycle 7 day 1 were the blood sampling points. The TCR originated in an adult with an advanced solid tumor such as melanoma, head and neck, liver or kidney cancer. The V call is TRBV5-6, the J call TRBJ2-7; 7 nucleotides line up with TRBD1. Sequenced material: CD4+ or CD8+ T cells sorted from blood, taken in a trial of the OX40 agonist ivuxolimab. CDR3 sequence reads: CASSPRTGVSYEQYF. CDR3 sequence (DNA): TGTGCCAGCAGCCCCCGAACAGGGGTCTCCTACGAGCAGTACTTC.